The rows below give T cell receptor beta chains drawn from one sample of a study of shared clonotypes between healthy human individuals. The table came from immunoSEQ multiplex PCR; TCRdb's copy has only in-frame clones and leaves some out. The table includes about 380,000 clones, just over 95% detected once. The sample taken for sequencing was memory CD8+ T cells sorted from blood. The source of these receptors is a man aged 25 to 45 in good health. CDR3s include the opening cysteine and the closing phenylalanine or tryptophan. The D gene is left open where the match is weak. Size tells how often a clone was seen (once, few, many) or the class of an expanded clone, and some rows leave it out.

V gene: TRBV19; clone size: NA; J gene: TRBJ2-5; D gene: NA; CDR3 DNA: TGTGCCAGTAGCGAAGGAAGCAGGGTCCAAGAGACCCAGTACTTC; CDR3 protein: CASSEGSRVQETQYF
V gene: TRBV30; clone size: NA; J gene: TRBJ1-1; D gene: NA; CDR3 DNA: TGTGCCTGGAGTGTTATTGGGGAGGGGGAAGCTTTCTTT; CDR3 protein: CAWSVIGEGEAFF
V gene: TRBV28; clone size: NA; J gene: TRBJ2-5; D gene: NA; CDR3 DNA: TGTGCCAGCAGACAACCGGGGGCTCGAGGAGAGACCCAGTACTTC; CDR3 protein: CASRQPGARGETQYF
V gene: TRBV2; clone size: NA; J gene: TRBJ2-1; D gene: NA; CDR3 DNA: TGTGCCAGCAGGGGCAGAGGGGTTGCCTACAATGAGCAGTTCTTC; CDR3 protein: CASRGRGVAYNEQFF
V gene: TRBV5-5; clone size: NA; J gene: TRBJ2-1; D gene: NA; CDR3 DNA: TGTGCCAGCAGCTTGGTCCCGACTGGAAGATCGAATGAGCAGTTCTTC; CDR3 protein: CASSLVPTGRSNEQFF
V gene: TRBV10-2; clone size: NA; J gene: TRBJ2-3; D gene: TRBD2; CDR3 DNA: TGCGCCAGCAGTGCCCTAGCGGGAGGGCCCGTTGCGTCGGATACGCAGTATTTT; CDR3 protein: CASSALAGGPVASDTQYF
V gene: TRBV19; clone size: NA; J gene: TRBJ2-2; D gene: TRBD2; CDR3 DNA: TGTGCCAGTAGTATCTTAGCGGGAGCTGGAACCGGGGAGCTGTTTTTT; CDR3 protein: CASSILAGAGTGELFF
V gene: TRBV28; clone size: NA; J gene: TRBJ1-5; D gene: NA; CDR3 DNA: TGTGCCAGCAGCCCTACAGGGCTTCCGACCTCTTATAGCAATCAGCCCCAGCATTTT; CDR3 protein: CASSPTGLPTSYSNQPQHF
V gene: TRBV5-6; clone size: NA; J gene: TRBJ2-1; D gene: NA; CDR3 DNA: TGTGCCAGCAGCTTGGCGGGGAGTGAGCAGTTCTTC; CDR3 protein: CASSLAGSEQFF
V gene: TRBV6-4; clone size: NA; J gene: TRBJ2-1; D gene: TRBD2; CDR3 DNA: TGTGCCAGCAGTGACGCCTTAGCGGGAGTTTGCGTTGAGCAGTTCTTC; CDR3 protein: CASSDALAGVCVEQFF
V gene: TRBV28; clone size: NA; J gene: TRBJ2-4; D gene: NA; CDR3 DNA: TGTGCCAGCAGTTTACCGCCGTTAGCCAAAAACATTCAGTACTTC; CDR3 protein: CASSLPPLAKNIQYF
V gene: TRBV10-3; clone size: NA; J gene: TRBJ2-2; D gene: TRBD2; CDR3 DNA: TGTGCCATCAGTGGGACTAGCGGCACCGGGGAGCTGTTTTTT; CDR3 protein: CAISGTSGTGELFF
V gene: TRBV14; clone size: NA; J gene: TRBJ1-3; D gene: TRBD1; CDR3 DNA: TGTGCCAGCAGCCAAAAAAATAGGGACAGGGGAAACACCATATATTTT; CDR3 protein: CASSQKNRDRGNTIYF
V gene: TRBV11-1; clone size: NA; J gene: TRBJ2-7; D gene: NA; CDR3 DNA: TGTGCCAGCAGCTTAGCGTCACCCTGGGAGCAGTACTTC; CDR3 protein: CASSLASPWEQYF
V gene: TRBV7-9; clone size: NA; J gene: TRBJ1-3; D gene: TRBD1; CDR3 DNA: TGTGCCAGCAGCTTAGTCACACAGGGGGCGAACGGAAACACCATATATTTT; CDR3 protein: CASSLVTQGANGNTIYF
V gene: TRBV28; clone size: NA; J gene: TRBJ1-3; D gene: NA; CDR3 DNA: TGTGCCAGCAGTTTTGGGGGGGGTACTGGAAACACCATATATTTT; CDR3 protein: CASSFGGGTGNTIYF
V gene: TRBV4-1; clone size: once; J gene: TRBJ2-3; D gene: NA; CDR3 DNA: TGCGCCAGCAGCCAAGACCCGCCTAGCACAGATACGCAGTATTTT; CDR3 protein: CASSQDPPSTDTQYF
V gene: TRBV14; clone size: NA; J gene: TRBJ1-1; D gene: TRBD1; CDR3 DNA: TGTGCCAGCAGCCAAGATCTAGGGGACAGGGATGAGGCTTTCTTT; CDR3 protein: CASSQDLGDRDEAFF
V gene: TRBV29-1; clone size: NA; J gene: TRBJ2-1; D gene: TRBD1; CDR3 DNA: TGCAGCGTCCGGGACAGGGCGCCTGGCAATGAGCAGTTCTTC; CDR3 protein: CSVRDRAPGNEQFF
V gene: TRBV19; clone size: NA; J gene: TRBJ1-2; D gene: TRBD1; CDR3 DNA: TGTGCCAGTAATGACGCCGGGCCGGGACAGTCCTATGGCTACACCTTC; CDR3 protein: CASNDAGPGQSYGYTF
V gene: TRBV30; clone size: NA; J gene: TRBJ2-7; D gene: NA; CDR3 DNA: TGTGCCTGGAGTCCCAACGGAGGGCCACATTTCGACGAGCAGTACTTC; CDR3 protein: CAWSPNGGPHFDEQYF
V gene: TRBV6-5; clone size: once; J gene: TRBJ2-7; D gene: TRBD1; CDR3 DNA: TGTGCCAGCAGTTACAACCGGGACAGCTTTGTGAACGAGCAGTACTTC; CDR3 protein: CASSYNRDSFVNEQYF
V gene: TRBV28; clone size: NA; J gene: TRBJ2-5; D gene: TRBD2; CDR3 DNA: TGTGCCAGCACTCAAAGCAGCGGGGGCCAAGAGACCCAGTACTTC; CDR3 protein: CASTQSSGGQETQYF
V gene: TRBV7-8; clone size: NA; J gene: TRBJ2-7; D gene: TRBD2; CDR3 DNA: TGTGCCAGCAGCACTCGACTAGCGGGAATTTGGGAGCAGTACTTC; CDR3 protein: CASSTRLAGIWEQYF
V gene: TRBV6-1; clone size: NA; J gene: TRBJ2-7; D gene: NA; CDR3 DNA: TGTGCCAGCAGCAGGGACTCAGTTTCGACCTACGAGCAGTACTTC; CDR3 protein: CASSRDSVSTYEQYF
V gene: TRBV28; clone size: NA; J gene: TRBJ1-2; D gene: NA; CDR3 DNA: TGTGCCAGCGGGCAGTATGGCCTCTATGGCTACACCTTC; CDR3 protein: CASGQYGLYGYTF
V gene: TRBV9; clone size: NA; J gene: TRBJ2-7; D gene: TRBD1; CDR3 DNA: TGTGCCAGCAGCGTATCGACAGGGACCGAGCAGTACTTC; CDR3 protein: CASSVSTGTEQYF
V gene: TRBV15; clone size: NA; J gene: TRBJ2-7; D gene: NA; CDR3 DNA: TGTGCCACCAGCAGAGCCAGTGGACCCTACGAGCAGTACTTC; CDR3 protein: CATSRASGPYEQYF
V gene: TRBV19; clone size: NA; J gene: TRBJ2-7; D gene: TRBD2; CDR3 DNA: TGTGCCAGTAGACTAGCGGGAGGCGAGCAGTACTTC; CDR3 protein: CASRLAGGEQYF
V gene: TRBV4-2; clone size: NA; J gene: TRBJ1-3; D gene: TRBD1; CDR3 DNA: TGTGCCAGCAGCCAACTCACAGGGGGCAGATCTGGAAACACCATATATTTT; CDR3 protein: CASSQLTGGRSGNTIYF
V gene: TRBV5-4; clone size: once; J gene: TRBJ2-3; D gene: NA; CDR3 DNA: TGTGCCAGCAGCTTGGGACTGGAGCGCACAGATACGCAGTATTTT; CDR3 protein: CASSLGLERTDTQYF
V gene: TRBV6-6; clone size: NA; J gene: TRBJ2-3; D gene: TRBD2; CDR3 DNA: TGTGCCAGCAGTCCTAGCGGGGGACTCACAGATACGCAGTATTTT; CDR3 protein: CASSPSGGLTDTQYF
V gene: TRBV13; clone size: NA; J gene: TRBJ2-7; D gene: NA; CDR3 DNA: TGTGCCAGCAGCGATACGGGGTCCTACGAGCAGTACTTC; CDR3 protein: CASSDTGSYEQYF
V gene: TRBV5-6; clone size: NA; J gene: TRBJ1-1; D gene: NA; CDR3 DNA: TGTGCCAGCAGCTTGGAGGGCGTCACTGAAGCTTTCTTT; CDR3 protein: CASSLEGVTEAFF
V gene: TRBV19; clone size: NA; J gene: TRBJ1-1; D gene: NA; CDR3 DNA: TGTGCCAGTAGTATCGTCCTGAACACTGAAGCTTTCTTT; CDR3 protein: CASSIVLNTEAFF
V gene: TRBV1; clone size: NA; J gene: TRBJ2-2; D gene: NA; CDR3 DNA: TGCACCAGCAGCCCCCCCCCAACTCTAGCGGGGCCGAACACCGGGGAGCTGTTTTTT; CDR3 protein: CTSSPPPTLAGPNTGELFF
V gene: TRBV28; clone size: NA; J gene: TRBJ1-5; D gene: TRBD1; CDR3 DNA: TGTGCCAGCAGATCCGGACAGGGAAACAATCAGCCCCAGCATTTT; CDR3 protein: CASRSGQGNNQPQHF
V gene: TRBV6-6; clone size: NA; J gene: TRBJ1-3; D gene: NA; CDR3 DNA: TGTGCCAGCACTCTCGACCGCTCTGGAAACACCATATATTTT; CDR3 protein: CASTLDRSGNTIYF
V gene: TRBV20-1; clone size: once; J gene: TRBJ1-2; D gene: NA; CDR3 DNA: TGCAGTGCTCCGTATGGCTACACCTTC; CDR3 protein: CSAPYGYTF
V gene: TRBV27; clone size: once; J gene: TRBJ1-2; D gene: TRBD1; CDR3 DNA: TGTGCCAGCAGTTTCGGGACAGGGTCAGACTATGGCTACACCTTC; CDR3 protein: CASSFGTGSDYGYTF
V gene: TRBV7-8; clone size: NA; J gene: TRBJ1-1; D gene: NA; CDR3 DNA: TGTGCCAGCAGCTTAGTTAAAGACACTGAAGCTTTCTTT; CDR3 protein: CASSLVKDTEAFF
V gene: TRBV5-4; clone size: few; J gene: TRBJ2-1; D gene: NA; CDR3 DNA: TGTGCCAGCAGCTTCTACAATGAGCAGTTCTTC; CDR3 protein: CASSFYNEQFF
V gene: TRBV19; clone size: NA; J gene: TRBJ2-3; D gene: TRBD1; CDR3 DNA: TGTGCCAGTAGTATAACAGGGGGCACAGATACGCAGTATTTT; CDR3 protein: CASSITGGTDTQYF
V gene: TRBV5-4; clone size: NA; J gene: TRBJ1-3; D gene: TRBD1; CDR3 DNA: TGTGCCAGCAGACCACAGGGGGGTTCTGGAAACACCATATATTTT; CDR3 protein: CASRPQGGSGNTIYF
V gene: TRBV5-1; clone size: NA; J gene: TRBJ2-3; D gene: TRBD1; CDR3 DNA: TGCGCCAGCAGTTATGCAGGGGGCGGTAACACAGATACGCAGTATTTT; CDR3 protein: CASSYAGGGNTDTQYF
V gene: TRBV5-1; clone size: NA; J gene: TRBJ2-7; D gene: NA; CDR3 DNA: TGCGCCAGCAGACACGGACCGAGAGACTACGAGCAGTACTTC; CDR3 protein: CASRHGPRDYEQYF
V gene: TRBV28; clone size: NA; J gene: TRBJ2-1; D gene: NA; CDR3 DNA: TGTGCCACCATAGTAGAGGCTGAGCAGTTCTTC; CDR3 protein: CATIVEAEQFF
V gene: TRBV30; clone size: NA; J gene: TRBJ1-4; D gene: NA; CDR3 DNA: TGTGCCTGGAGTAAGGGGAGGCAGGGCCTAAATGAAAAACTGTTTTTT; CDR3 protein: CAWSKGRQGLNEKLFF
V gene: TRBV28; clone size: NA; J gene: TRBJ1-2; D gene: NA; CDR3 DNA: TGTGCCAGCACCCCCCCGGGACGGTTCTATGGCTACACCTTC; CDR3 protein: CASTPPGRFYGYTF
V gene: TRBV5-4; clone size: NA; J gene: TRBJ2-6; D gene: NA; CDR3 DNA: TGTGCCAGCAGCCGGACCGACTCTGGGGCCAACGTCCTGACTTTC; CDR3 protein: CASSRTDSGANVLTF
V gene: TRBV2; clone size: once; J gene: TRBJ1-5; D gene: NA; CDR3 DNA: TGTGCCAGCAGTGATAACCCTAATCAGCCCCAGCATTTT; CDR3 protein: CASSDNPNQPQHF
V gene: TRBV10-1; clone size: NA; J gene: TRBJ2-2; D gene: TRBD2; CDR3 DNA: TGCGCCAGCAGTGAACGACTACCGGGACTAGCGACCACCGGGGAGCTGTTTTTT; CDR3 protein: CASSERLPGLATTGELFF
V gene: TRBV28; clone size: NA; J gene: TRBJ2-7; D gene: NA; CDR3 DNA: TGTGCCAGCAGTTTACGGTGGCCCTACGAGCAGTACTTC; CDR3 protein: CASSLRWPYEQYF